This T cell receptor beta chain comes out of a study of blood T cells in healthy people across ages. A J-beta primer mix and a sample-barcoded 5' primer were used in a second PCR of about 7 to 12 cycles. Tagging of each cDNA molecule was performed by a template-switch adaptor with 12 random nucleotides. All samples yielded 2.5 million or more CDR3-containing paired-end reads. TCRdb passed the 5' RACE reads through MiXCR, listing each CDR3 protein once. The sample has about 1.7 million distinct CDR3 sequences; over 25% are singletons. Findings and limits, study-wide: PBMC samples, being unsorted, prevented any conclusive comparison of naive and antigen-experienced cells.

Note on this clonotype: The antigen is unknown.

Losses at the gene ends were 0 bases for V and 8 bases for J; bases not matched to a gene: 5. Germline CDR1 SGHAT, CDR2 FQNNGV. This CDR3 has 15 residues. Every donor provided approximately 10 milliliters of peripheral blood. The chain carries TRBV11-2 and TRBJ2-1; 9 bases line up with TRBD2. The sample was blood. This receptor was identified in a woman younger than 45 in good health. The CDR3 nucleotides read TGTGCCAGCAGCTTAGAAGGACTAGCGTGGGATGAGCAGTTCTTC. Its protein product is CASSLEGLAWDEQFF.